This T cell receptor beta chain appears in the sequencing data of a study of control samples from healthy donors and cancer patients. The method was immunoSEQ multiplex PCR; TCRdb's version includes in-frame clones alone and lacks a portion of them. Here the sample spans about 120,000 clones, about 93% being singletons. Germline V gives CDR1 SGHDN, CDR2 FVKESK. V was clipped by 1 base and J by 4 bases; unmatched bases: 4. This CDR3 is 15 amino acids long. The material sequenced was PBMCs. The TCR sequence derives from a man aged 50 to 60 with head and neck cancer. This chain uses TRBV14 with TRBJ1-2, with 9 bases lining up with TRBD1. The CDR3 protein is CASSQAGTGTYGYTF. Written as DNA, the CDR3 is TGTGCCAGCAGCCAAGCTGGGACAGGGACCTATGGCTACACCTTC.